The rows below give T cell receptor beta chains drawn from one sample of a study of T cell repertoires in cytomegalovirus infection. Each CDR3 protein is one row after TCRdb ran MiXCR on the reads. The top ten hold around 9.3% of the sample, which has hundreds of thousands of distinct CDR3 sequences, around a sixth seen once. The sequenced sample was PBMCs. Receptor source: a human donor in good health (CMV status not recorded). Some clones in this sample may be carry-over from other donors' samples. Each CDR3 is given with its conserved first and last residue. Each record gives: V gene, J gene, D gene, clone size, CDR3 protein, CDR3 DNA. The D gene is left open where the match is weak. Expanded clones are given a class, and other clones once, few, many or no size at all.

TRBV7-4,TRBJ1-5,NA,many,CASSNGQTEDQPQHF,TGTGCCAGCAGCAACGGCCAGACAGAAGATCAGCCCCAGCATTTT
TRBV19,TRBJ1-5,TRBD1,few,CASSLGTGFGQPQHF,TGTGCCAGTAGCCTCGGGACAGGGTTCGGTCAGCCCCAGCATTTT
TRBV10-3,TRBJ1-3,TRBD1,few,CAISKNDRDGNTIYF,TGTGCCATCAGTAAAAACGACAGGGACGGAAACACCATATATTTT
TRBV12-3/TRBV12-4,TRBJ2-2,TRBD2,NA,CASSLGLAYAGELFF,TGTGCCAGCAGTCTCGGACTAGCGTACGCCGGGGAGCTGTTTTTT
TRBV6-6,TRBJ1-4,NA,few,CASSGKMWDAREKLFF,TGTGCCAGCAGTGGGAAGATGTGGGACGCCAGAGAAAAACTGTTTTTT
TRBV6-2/TRBV6-3,TRBJ2-7,NA,NA,CASSSLDYRDYYEQYF,TGTGCCAGCAGTTCTCTTGACTACAGGGATTACTACGAGCAGTACTTC
TRBV20-1,TRBJ2-3,NA,few,CSARPSGRTDTQYF,TGCAGTGCTAGACCCAGCGGGCGCACAGATACGCAGTATTTT
TRBV10-3,TRBJ2-1,NA,few,CAISKMSSYNEQFF,TGTGCCATCAGCAAAATGAGCTCCTACAATGAGCAGTTCTTC
TRBV12-3/TRBV12-4,TRBJ2-7,NA,many,CASSGTVSSYEQYF,TGTGCCAGCAGTGGGACGGTCAGCTCCTACGAGCAGTACTTC
TRBV29-1,TRBJ2-3,NA,NA,CSAGGPGRADTQYF,TGCAGCGCTGGGGGGCCCGGACGGGCAGATACGCAGTATTTT
TRBV7-2,TRBJ2-7,TRBD1,many,CASSLRTGPEMDF,TGTGCCAGCAGCTTGAGGACAGGCCCTGAAATGGACTTC
TRBV29-1,TRBJ2-3,NA,NA,CSVGGEALTDTQYF,TGCAGCGTTGGGGGGGAAGCCCTCACAGATACGCAGTATTTT
TRBV7-9,TRBJ2-1,NA,many,CASSLGTAYNEQFF,TGTGCCAGCAGCTTAGGAACCGCCTACAATGAGCAGTTCTTC
TRBV2,TRBJ2-7,NA,few,CASSEALYPVEQYF,TGTGCCAGCAGTGAAGCTCTCTATCCAGTGGAGCAGTACTTC
TRBV12-5,TRBJ2-1,NA,few,CASGVTGYNEQFF,TGTGCTAGTGGTGTTACAGGGTACAATGAGCAGTTCTTC
TRBV4-3,TRBJ2-7,NA,few,CASSRVTGSTYEQYF,TGCGCCAGCAGCCGAGTGACAGGATCTACCTACGAGCAGTACTTC
TRBV12-3/TRBV12-4,TRBJ2-2,TRBD1,NA,CATTGGDGTGELFF,TGTGCCACCACAGGGGGCGATGGGACCGGGGAGCTGTTTTTT
TRBV6-2/TRBV6-3,TRBJ1-4,NA,many,CASSSRRTSKTNEKLFF,TGTGCCAGCAGTTCTCGACGGACTAGTAAGACTAATGAAAAACTGTTTTTT
TRBV3-1,TRBJ2-4,NA,few,CASSPRTTKNIQYF,TGTGCCAGCAGCCCCCGAACAACCAAAAACATTCAGTACTTC
TRBV7-2,TRBJ1-2,NA,many,CASSLSVSRRDGYTF,TGTGCCAGCAGCTTAAGCGTCAGTCGGCGGGATGGCTACACCTTC
TRBV5-4,TRBJ2-7,TRBD1,few,CASSLETGRNPYEQYF,TGTGCCAGCAGCTTGGAGACAGGGCGTAATCCCTACGAGCAGTACTTC